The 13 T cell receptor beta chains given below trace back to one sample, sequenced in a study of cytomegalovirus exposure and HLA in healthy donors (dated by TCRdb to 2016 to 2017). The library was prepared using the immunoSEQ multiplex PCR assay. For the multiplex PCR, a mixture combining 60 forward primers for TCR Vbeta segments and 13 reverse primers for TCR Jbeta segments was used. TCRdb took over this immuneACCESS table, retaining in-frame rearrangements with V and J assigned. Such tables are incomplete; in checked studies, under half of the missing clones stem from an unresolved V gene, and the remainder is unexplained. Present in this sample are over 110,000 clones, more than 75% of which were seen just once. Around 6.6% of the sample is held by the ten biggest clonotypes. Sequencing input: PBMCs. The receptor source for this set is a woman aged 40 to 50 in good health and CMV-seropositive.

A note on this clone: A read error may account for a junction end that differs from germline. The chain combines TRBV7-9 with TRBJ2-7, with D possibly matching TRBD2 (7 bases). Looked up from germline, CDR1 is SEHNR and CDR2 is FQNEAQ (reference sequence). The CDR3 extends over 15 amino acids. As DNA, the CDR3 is TGTTCCAGCAGCTGGGAGGGGGTTGCGGGCTACGAGCAGTACTTC. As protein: CSSSWEGVAGYEQYF.

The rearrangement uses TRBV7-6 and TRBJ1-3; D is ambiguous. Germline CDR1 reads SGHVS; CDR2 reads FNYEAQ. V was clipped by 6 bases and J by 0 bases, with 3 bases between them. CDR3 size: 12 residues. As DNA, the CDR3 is TGTGCCAGCAGTAACTCTGGAAACACCATATATTTT. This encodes CASSNSGNTIYF.

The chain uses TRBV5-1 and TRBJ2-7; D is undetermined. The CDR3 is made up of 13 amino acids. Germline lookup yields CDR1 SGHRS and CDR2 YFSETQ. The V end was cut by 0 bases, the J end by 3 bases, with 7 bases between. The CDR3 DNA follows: TGCGCCAGCAGCTTGGACCAGCGCTACGAGCAGTACTTC. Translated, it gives CASSLDQRYEQYF.

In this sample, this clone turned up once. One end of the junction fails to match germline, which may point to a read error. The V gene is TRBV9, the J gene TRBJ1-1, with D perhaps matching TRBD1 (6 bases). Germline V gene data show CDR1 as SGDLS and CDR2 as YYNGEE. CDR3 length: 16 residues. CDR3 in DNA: TGTGCCAGCAGCCCTGGGGGTGGACCCGGGGACACCGAAGCTTTCTTT. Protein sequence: CASSPGGGPGDTEAFF.

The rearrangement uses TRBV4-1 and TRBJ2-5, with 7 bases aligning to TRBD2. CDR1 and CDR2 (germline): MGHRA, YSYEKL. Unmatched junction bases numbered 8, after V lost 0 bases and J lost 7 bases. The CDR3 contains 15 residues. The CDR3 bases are TGCGCCAGCAGCCAAGATCGGGCTAGCGGTGGGACCCAGTACTTC. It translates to CASSQDRASGGTQYF.

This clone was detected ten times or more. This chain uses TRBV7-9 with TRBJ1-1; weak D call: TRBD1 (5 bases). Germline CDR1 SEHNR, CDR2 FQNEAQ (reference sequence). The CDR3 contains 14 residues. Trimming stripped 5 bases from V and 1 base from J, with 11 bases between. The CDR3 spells CASSGGGKNTEAFF. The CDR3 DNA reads TGTGCCAGCAGCGGGGGGGGGAAGAACACTGAAGCTTTCTTT.

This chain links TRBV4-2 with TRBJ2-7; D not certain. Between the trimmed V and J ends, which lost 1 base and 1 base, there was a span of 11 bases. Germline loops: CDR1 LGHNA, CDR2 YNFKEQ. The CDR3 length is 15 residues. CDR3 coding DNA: TGTGCCAGCAGCCAAGGATTGGGCCCATCCTACGAGCAGTACTTC. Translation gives CASSQGLGPSYEQYF.

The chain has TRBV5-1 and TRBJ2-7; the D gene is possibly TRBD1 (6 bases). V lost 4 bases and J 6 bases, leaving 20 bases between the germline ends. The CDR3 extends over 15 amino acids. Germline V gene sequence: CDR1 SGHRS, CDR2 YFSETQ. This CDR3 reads CASSELTGIAGEQYF. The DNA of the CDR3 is TGCGCCAGCAGCGAACTCACAGGGATCGCCGGCGAGCAGTACTTC.

The CDR3 is CASSKRASGDYEQYF. As DNA, the CDR3 is TGCGCCAGCAGTAAAAGGGCTAGCGGGGATTACGAGCAGTACTTC. The chain uses TRBV10-1 and TRBJ2-7; TRBD2 aligns across 9 bases. The CDR3 loop spans 15 amino acids. V shed 5 bases, J shed 4 bases, and the junction held 9 bases outside the gene matches. Germline lookup yields CDR1 WNHNN and CDR2 SYGVQD (reference sequence).

The CDR3 DNA follows: TGCAGCGTTGAAGGGGGACAGGGGACCGGGGAGCTGTTTTTT. It is translated as CSVEGGQGTGELFF. The V call is TRBV29-1, the J call TRBJ2-2, with TRBD1 identical over 10 bases. V lost 1 base, J lost 5 bases, and 1 base stayed unmatched. The length of the CDR3 is 14 residues. CDR1 and CDR2 (germline): SQVTM, ANQGSEA.

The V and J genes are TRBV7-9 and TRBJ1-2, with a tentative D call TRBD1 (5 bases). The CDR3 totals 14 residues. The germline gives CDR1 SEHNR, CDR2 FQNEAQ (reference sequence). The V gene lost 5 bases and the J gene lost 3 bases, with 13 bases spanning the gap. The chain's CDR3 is CASSPSGEYYGYTF. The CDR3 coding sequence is TGTGCCAGCAGCCCCTCGGGGGAATACTATGGCTACACCTTC.

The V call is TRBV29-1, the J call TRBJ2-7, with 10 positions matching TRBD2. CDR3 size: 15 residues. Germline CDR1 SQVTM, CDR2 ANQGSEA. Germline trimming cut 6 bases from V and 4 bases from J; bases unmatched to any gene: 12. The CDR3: CSVPSSSSGRYEQYF. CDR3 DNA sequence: TGCAGCGTCCCCAGTTCGTCTAGCGGGAGATACGAGCAGTACTTC.

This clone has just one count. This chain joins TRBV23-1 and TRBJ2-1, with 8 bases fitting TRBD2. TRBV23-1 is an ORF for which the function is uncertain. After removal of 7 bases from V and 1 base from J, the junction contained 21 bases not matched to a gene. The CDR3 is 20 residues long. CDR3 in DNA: TGCGCCAGCACCATCAAGGGAATAGCGGGGTCTGGGGGATCCTACAATGAGCAGTTCTTC. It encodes CASTIKGIAGSGGSYNEQFF.